The entry that follows covers one T cell receptor beta chain sequence. These data originate in a study of cytomegalovirus exposure and HLA in healthy donors. This CDR3 comprises 15 residues. Per the germline V gene, CDR1 is SGHAT and CDR2 is FQNNGV. J lost 12 bases, V lost 0 bases, and 8 bases had no gene match. This PCR relied on a set of 60 Vbeta primers and 13 Jbeta primers. TCRdb's copy holds only in-frame clones and misses some; the assay was immunoSEQ multiplex PCR. Of about 150,000 clones listed, roughly 80% were seen once; the top ten hold 3%. The chain is built from TRBV11-2 and TRBJ1-5; 10 bases are shared with TRBD1. The clonotype comes from a man in his forties in good health and CMV-seropositive. The sequenced sample was PBMCs. Here the CDR3 reads CASSLDNDRGRVQHF. The CDR3 bases are TGTGCCAGCAGCTTAGATAACGACAGGGGGCGGGTCCAGCATTTT.